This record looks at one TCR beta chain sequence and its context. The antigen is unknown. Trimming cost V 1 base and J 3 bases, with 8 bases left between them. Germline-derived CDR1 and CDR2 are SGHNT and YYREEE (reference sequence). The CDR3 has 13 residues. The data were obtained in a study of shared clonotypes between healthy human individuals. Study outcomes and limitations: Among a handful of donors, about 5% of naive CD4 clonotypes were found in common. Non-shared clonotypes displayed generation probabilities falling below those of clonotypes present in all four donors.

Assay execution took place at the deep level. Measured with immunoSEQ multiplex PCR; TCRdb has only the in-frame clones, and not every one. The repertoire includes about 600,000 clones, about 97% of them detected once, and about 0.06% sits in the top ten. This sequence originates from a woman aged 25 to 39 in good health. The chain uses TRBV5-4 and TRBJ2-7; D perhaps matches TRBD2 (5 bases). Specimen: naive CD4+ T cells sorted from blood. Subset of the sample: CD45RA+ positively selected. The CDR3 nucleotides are TGTGCCAGCAGCTTGTTAGGGAGCTACGAGCAGTACTTC. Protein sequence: CASSLLGSYEQYF.